The 21 T cell receptor beta chains below were found in one sample sequenced in a study of OX40 agonist ivuxolimab in advanced cancers. Profiled with immunoSEQ multiplex PCR; TCRdb holds only in-frame clones, not every one. This sample yields fewer than 100,000 clones, of which around 88% are seen a single time; around 0.8% belongs to the top ten. Sample: CD4+ or CD8+ T cells sorted from blood, taken in a trial of the OX40 agonist ivuxolimab. These TCRs come from an adult with an advanced solid tumor such as melanoma, head and neck, liver or kidney cancer.

The chain employs TRBV5-1 and TRBJ2-3; 11 bases line up with TRBD2. The germline V gene has CDR1 SGHRS and CDR2 YFSETQ. Trimming removed 4 bases from V and 11 bases from J; junction bases left unmatched: 9. This CDR3 region has 14 residues. This CDR3 is CASSTTSGGIEQYF. CDR3 in DNA: TGCGCCAGCAGCACCACTAGCGGGGGAATTGAGCAGTATTTT.

This chain links TRBV9 with TRBJ1-1; D not resolved. This CDR3 spans 14 amino acids. Trimming cost V 0 bases and J 3 bases, with 9 bases left between them. Germline CDR1 and CDR2: SGDLS and YYNGEE. The CDR3 DNA follows: TGTGCCAGCAGCGTAGAAGAGGGAGACACTGAAGCTTTCTTT. Protein sequence: CASSVEEGDTEAFF.

J is TRBJ2-7 and V is TRBV30; D may be TRBD1 (5 bases). CDR3 length: 11 amino acids. V was clipped by 5 bases and J by 2 bases, with 7 bases between them. Germline-derived CDR1 and CDR2 are GTSNPN and SVGIG (reference sequence). The CDR3 sequence is CAWATAYEQYF. The CDR3 DNA follows: TGTGCCTGGGCGACAGCCTACGAGCAGTACTTC.

J is TRBJ2-5 and V is TRBV10-1; D is unresolved. Between the trimmed V and J ends, which lost 4 bases and 0 bases, there was a span of 9 bases. There are 14 residues in the CDR3. The germline V gene has CDR1 WNHNN and CDR2 SYGVQD (reference sequence). In DNA form, the CDR3 reads TGCGCCAGCAGTGCTCTGGGAAACCAAGAGACCCAGTACTTC. It is translated as CASSALGNQETQYF.

The J gene is TRBJ2-3, the V gene TRBV7-9; possible D gene TRBD2, 6 bases. The CDR3 sequence is 14 residues long. Germline V gene data show CDR1 as SEHNR and CDR2 as FQNEAQ (reference sequence). V lost 5 bases and J 2 bases, leaving 11 bases between the germline ends. In nucleotides, the CDR3 is TGTGCCAGCAGCCTTAGCGGCGTCACAGATACGCAGTATTTT. Translation: CASSLSGVTDTQYF.

This clone was seen a few times. The chain combines TRBV5-4 with TRBJ2-3; maybe TRBD2 (5 bases). Between the trimmed V and J ends, which lost 0 bases and 2 bases, there was a span of 10 bases. The germline CDR1 and CDR2 sequences are SGHNT and YYREEE (reference sequence). This CDR3 is built from 15 residues. The CDR3 DNA reads TGTGCCAGCAGCTTGGACGGCGGGTTCACAGATACGCAGTATTTT. It is translated as CASSLDGGFTDTQYF.

This clone was seen many times. V gene TRBV7-8 combines with J gene TRBJ2-7; TRBD1 aligns across 8 bases. Germline values: CDR1 SGHVS, CDR2 FQNEAQ. The length of the CDR3 is 16 residues. Trimming cost V 4 bases and J 4 bases; bases outside gene matches: 12. The CDR3 region is CASSSRRDRPTYEQYF. CDR3 nucleotide sequence: TGTGCCAGCAGCTCCCGCCGGGACAGGCCCACGTACGAGCAGTACTTC.

V and J are TRBV2 and TRBJ1-6; TRBD1 agrees at 10 bases. The germline V gene has CDR1 SNHLY and CDR2 FYNNEI. V was clipped by 8 bases and J by 7 bases; unmatched bases: 2. The CDR3 is made up of 13 amino acids. The DNA of the CDR3 is TGTGCCAGCTCGGGACAGGGGAATTCACCCCTCCACTTT. Translating it yields CASSGQGNSPLHF.

This chain joins TRBV30 and TRBJ2-7, with D maybe TRBD1 (6 bases). This CDR3 is built from 13 residues. V lost 6 bases and J lost 0, with 12 bases in between. CDR1 is GTSNPN, CDR2 SVGIG, per germline (reference sequence). CDR3 coding DNA: TGTGCCTGCCCGGGACACCTCTCCTACGAGCAGTACTTC. As protein: CACPGHLSYEQYF.

Written as DNA, the CDR3 is TGTGCCAGTACCATAGGGACAAATAATGAAAAACTGTTTTTT. It yields the protein CASTIGTNNEKLFF. This rearrangement joins TRBV19 to TRBJ1-4; the D gene is possibly TRBD1 (6 bases). The V end was cut by 7 bases, the J end by 4 bases, with 13 bases between. Germline V CDR1 and CDR2: LNHDA, SQIVND (reference sequence). The CDR3 is made up of 14 amino acids. The complete variable domain, with remaining parts taken from reference TRBV19 and TRBJ1-4, reads DGGITQSPKYLFRKEGQNVTLSCEQNLNHDAMYWYRQDPGQGLRLIYYSQIVNDFQKGDIAEGYSVSREKKESFPLTVTSAQKNPTAFYLCASTIGTNNEKLFFGSGTQLSVL.

The chain employs TRBV6-6 and TRBJ2-5, with D perhaps matching TRBD2 (7 bases). CDR1 MNHNY and CDR2 SVGAGI come from the germline V gene (reference sequence). The CDR3 length is 15 residues. V gave up 8 bases and J gave up 5 bases, with 21 bases separating them. The CDR3 protein is CASRDGGRRGETQYF. Here the CDR3 DNA reads TGTGCCAGCCGAGACGGGGGGCGGAGAGGGGAGACCCAGTACTTC.

The CDR3 bases are TGTGCCAGCACCCAGGGACGGATGAACACTGAAGCTTTCTTT. Translating gives CASTQGRMNTEAFF. The V and J genes are TRBV6-6 and TRBJ1-1; possible D gene TRBD1, 5 bases. CDR1 and CDR2 (germline): MNHNY, SVGAGI (reference sequence). The CDR3 spans 14 residues. V lost 7 bases and J lost 0, with 12 bases in between.

CDR3 sequence reads: CASSYSGHSRGYTF. The CDR3 DNA reads as TGTGCCAGCAGTTACTCGGGGCATAGTCGTGGCTACACCTTC. This chain links TRBV6-5 with TRBJ1-2, with a weak D call TRBD1 (5 bases). The CDR3 is 14 amino acids. From germline, CDR1 is MNHEY and CDR2 SVGAGI. V was pared by 0 bases and J by 7 bases, with 12 bases between.

J is TRBJ2-2 and V is TRBV11-3, with D tentatively TRBD2 (6 bases). V was shortened by 5 bases and J by 6 bases, with 22 bases between the two germline ends. This CDR3 has 17 amino acids. The germline V gene has CDR1 SGHNT and CDR2 YENEEA. CDR3 protein: CASSKDGGMREPGELFF. The CDR3 DNA follows: TGTGCCAGCAGCAAAGACGGGGGAATGAGGGAACCCGGGGAGCTGTTTTTT.

This chain uses TRBV5-1 with TRBJ2-1, with TRBD2 matching 16 bases. CDR3 length: 16 amino acids. Germline V gene data show CDR1 as SGHRS and CDR2 as YFSETQ. The ends lost 4 bases at V and 7 bases at J; junction bases unmatched: 5. This chain's CDR3 is CASSAGLAGGPNEQFF. The CDR3 DNA follows: TGCGCCAGCAGCGCGGGACTAGCGGGGGGGCCGAATGAGCAGTTCTTC.

The CDR3 protein is CASSQEHQVSSYNEQFF. The CDR3 DNA follows: TGCGCCAGCAGCCAAGAGCATCAGGTCAGCTCCTACAATGAGCAGTTCTTC. The rearrangement joins TRBV4-1 to TRBJ2-1, with no clear D. The CDR3 extends over 17 amino acids. Trimming shortened V by 0 bases and J by 0 bases, and 12 bases separated the two germline ends. Per the germline V gene, CDR1 is MGHRA and CDR2 is YSYEKL.

The J gene is TRBJ2-3, the V gene TRBV19, with D maybe TRBD2 (7 bases). CDR1 and CDR2 from the germline V gene are LNHDA and SQIVND (reference sequence). Between the trimmed V and J ends, which lost 7 bases and 1 base, there was a span of 18 bases. The CDR3 has 16 amino acids. The CDR3: CASKAWGGSGTDTQYF. The CDR3 nucleotides read TGTGCCAGTAAGGCTTGGGGGGGCTCGGGCACAGATACGCAGTATTTT.

The rearrangement joins TRBV25-1 to TRBJ1-6; D is ambiguous. V gave up 7 bases and J gave up 3 bases, with 13 bases separating them. Looked up from germline, CDR1 is MGHDK and CDR2 is SYGVNS. The CDR3 is 15 residues long. The CDR3 region is CASISGQNYNSPLHF. The CDR3 bases are TGTGCCAGCATCTCTGGGCAGAACTATAATTCACCCCTCCACTTT.

This rearrangement joins TRBV4-1 to TRBJ2-3; TRBD2 is a possible D gene (5 bases). Germline V gene lookup returns CDR1 MGHRA and CDR2 YSYEKL. This CDR3 has 15 residues. V shed 0 bases and J shed 4 bases, with 11 bases lying between them. CDR3 residues: CASSQEASIPDTQYF. As DNA, the CDR3 is TGCGCCAGCAGCCAAGAGGCTAGCATCCCAGATACGCAGTATTTT.

The chain joins TRBV5-4 to TRBJ2-3; TRBD2 matches at 7 bases. The length of the CDR3 is 14 residues. V lost 1 base, J lost 5 bases, and 4 bases stayed unmatched. Germline values: CDR1 SGHNT, CDR2 YYREEE (reference sequence). The CDR3: CASSLMGGEDTQYF. The CDR3 nucleotides are TGTGCCAGCAGCTTGATGGGAGGGGAAGATACGCAGTATTTT.

The chain combines TRBV20-1 with TRBJ2-2; D uncertain. Between the trimmed V and J ends, which lost 4 bases and 4 bases, there was a span of 4 bases. Germline-derived CDR1 and CDR2 are DFQATT and SNEGSKA (reference sequence). The CDR3 spans 11 residues. The CDR3 region has the DNA TGCAGTGCTACCGCCACCGGGGAGCTGTTTTTT. This encodes CSATATGELFF.